Following are 6 T cell receptor beta chains from one sample sequenced in a study of Graves' ophthalmopathy and Graves' hyperthyroidism. The authors amplified TCR beta CDR3 regions, and they did so from RNA transcripts for repertoire sequencing. Investigators did first-round RT-PCR with HTBI primers, then second-round multiplex PCR. TCRdb reprocessed the multiplex PCR reads via MiXCR and lists one record per CDR3 protein. The sample includes about 600,000 distinct CDR3 sequences, about 35% of them seen just once. The specimen was peripheral blood or thyroid tissue (not recorded which). Source of these receptors: an adult man with Graves' hyperthyroidism.

The V call is TRBV5-6, the J call TRBJ2-7; 8 bases line up with TRBD2. The CDR3 runs to 16 residues. Germline CDR1 reads SGHDT; CDR2 reads YYEEEE. Trimming cost V 1 base and J 11 bases; bases outside gene matches: 17. The CDR3 sequence: CASSLRGREGGSMEYF. CDR3 DNA sequence: TGTGCCAGCAGCTTGCGGGGACGGGAGGGTGGCTCGATGGAGTACTTC.

With respect to this clonotype: This clone may be a read error of a much larger clone one base away. This sequence joins TRBV6-5 and TRBJ1-5; 7 bases align to TRBD1. CDR1 is MNHEY, CDR2 SVGAGI, per germline. The CDR3 extends over 16 amino acids. The CDR3 spells CASSRDRVRSNQPRHF. The DNA for the CDR3 is TGTGCCAGCAGCAGAGACAGGGTGAGAAGCAATCAGCCCCGGCATTTT.

The rearrangement joins TRBV20-1 to TRBJ1-4, with a possible D match to TRBD1 (5 bases). Germline assignment: CDR1 DFQATT and CDR2 SNEGSKA (reference sequence). V was shortened by 2 bases and J by 6 bases, with 19 bases between the two germline ends. The CDR3 extends over 16 amino acids. The CDR3 bases are TGCAGTGCTAGAAACCCCGCAGGGTATTCTGATGAAAAACTGTTTTTT. This encodes CSARNPAGYSDEKLFF.

About this clonotype itself: One end of the junction varies from germline; a read error may be responsible. CDR3 bases: TGTGCCAGCAGCTTGGAGCTAGCGGCACTCTACGAGCGGTACTTC. As protein: CASSLELAALYERYF. This chain uses TRBV2 with TRBJ2-7, with 7 bases identical to TRBD2. The germline CDR1 and CDR2 sequences are SNHLY and FYNNEI. The CDR3 loop spans 15 amino acids.

The gene calls are TRBV5-6 and TRBJ2-6; tentatively, D is TRBD1 (6 bases). V was clipped by 4 bases and J by 11 bases, with 16 bases between them. From germline, CDR1 is SGHDT and CDR2 YYEEEE. The CDR3 has 14 residues. The CDR3 here is CASSLRGRTYVLTF. The CDR3, as DNA: TGTGCCAGCAGCCTCAGGGGTAGGACCTACGTCCTGACTTTC.

Turning to this clonotype: A read error may explain this, as a much larger clone is one base away. This CDR3 fails to terminate in the conserved phenylalanine or tryptophan, so it likely reflects a read error. The chain carries TRBV7-6 and TRBJ1-1, with 10 bases aligning to TRBD1. CDR1 and CDR2 from the germline V gene are SGHVS and FNYEAQ. This CDR3 spans 15 amino acids. The V segment lost 4 bases and the J segment 0 bases; nucleotides outside the gene matches: 2. This chain's CDR3 is CASSSGTGVNTEAFL. DNA for the CDR3: TGTGCCAGCAGCTCCGGGACAGGGGTGAACACTGAAGCTTTCCTT.